A single sample gave rise to the 11 T cell receptor beta chains below, sequenced in a study of human T cells and chemical hapten exposure. TCRdb reprocessed the RACE reads with MiXCR, giving one entry per CDR3 protein. In the table there are 150,000 to 200,000 distinct CDR3 sequences, roughly 14% of which are singletons. Time point meaning: patch test 1, 2 weeks after DPC sensitization. The treatment is: therapeutic diphenylcyclopropenone sensitization with weekly scalp DPC. This sample comprised whole blood, obtained in connection with sensitization to the hapten diphenylcyclopropenone (DPC). These TCRs come from a woman in her thirties with alopecia areata. Some clones in this sample may be carry-over from other donors' samples.

The chain joins TRBV4-2 to TRBJ2-7; 12 bases agree with TRBD2. V lost 0 bases to trimming and J lost 4 bases; unmatched junction nucleotides: 4. The CDR3 has 16 residues. Looked up from germline, CDR1 is LGHNA and CDR2 is YNFKEQ. The CDR3 coding sequence is TGTGCCAGCAGCCAAGATTTACTAGCGGGGGGATACGAGCAGTACTTC. This encodes CASSQDLLAGGYEQYF.

The chain is built from TRBV3-1 and TRBJ1-6; 9 bases line up with TRBD1. The CDR3 sequence is 15 residues long. J lost 7 bases, V lost 1 base, and 2 bases had no gene match. CDR1 and CDR2 (germline): LGHDT, YNNKEL (reference sequence). This chain's CDR3 is CASSQGGQGNSPLHF. CDR3 sequence (DNA): TGTGCCAGCAGCCAAGGGGGACAGGGAAATTCACCCCTCCACTTT.

This sequence joins TRBV18 and TRBJ2-5; the D is unclear. The CDR3 is 14 residues long. V shed 6 bases and J shed 2 bases, with 13 bases lying between them. The germline gives CDR1 KGHSH, CDR2 LQKENI. CDR3 in amino acids: CASSFQQGQETQYF. The CDR3 nucleotides read TGTGCCAGCTCGTTTCAGCAAGGTCAAGAGACCCAGTACTTC.

On this clonotype: An end of the junction differs from the germline gene, which may be a read error. The J gene is TRBJ2-7, the V gene TRBV28, with 13 bases lining up with TRBD2. The CDR3 is 12 amino acids. The germline V gene encodes CDR1 MDHEN and CDR2 SYDVKM. CDR3 bases: TGTGCCAGCAGTTCCACCAGACTAGCGGGAGGCTTC. Translating gives CASSSTRLAGGF.

The CDR3 DNA reads as TGTGCCAGCAGTTTCGTAACAGGGGCGGTGGGCAATCAGCCCCAGCATTTT. Translating gives CASSFVTGAVGNQPQHF. This chain uses TRBV6-6 with TRBJ1-5, with 7 nucleotides matching TRBD1. Germline V gives CDR1 MNHNY, CDR2 SVGAGI (reference sequence). CDR3 length: 17 residues. V dropped 4 bases and J dropped 2; count of bases not matched to a gene: 11.

The CDR3 bases are TGTGCCAGCAGCAACCACAGGGATAGCTCCTACGAGCAGTACTTC. Amino acids: CASSNHRDSSYEQYF. This chain links TRBV3-1 with TRBJ2-7, with D maybe TRBD1 (6 bases). The CDR3 sequence is 15 residues long. Trimming removed 5 bases from V and 0 bases from J, with 14 bases in between. CDR1 and CDR2 (germline): LGHDT, YNNKEL (reference sequence).

This clonotype appeared a few times. This chain links TRBV7-9 with TRBJ2-7; D is perhaps TRBD2 (5 bases). Germline CDR1 is SEHNR and CDR2 is FQNEAQ (reference sequence). The CDR3 has 13 residues. The V end was cut by 5 bases, the J end by 0 bases, with 8 bases between. CDR3 loop: CASSRTASYEQYF. The CDR3 DNA reads as TGTGCCAGCAGCAGGACTGCCTCCTACGAGCAGTACTTC.

The V call is TRBV6-1, the J call TRBJ2-2, with D possibly being TRBD2 (6 bases). CDR1 MNHNS and CDR2 SASEGT come from the germline V gene. The V end lost 4 bases, the J end lost 1 base, and 10 bases lay between the germline ends. The CDR3 extends over 15 amino acids. The CDR3 sequence: CASSGGKGNTGELFF. The CDR3 coding sequence is TGTGCCAGCAGTGGCGGGAAGGGGAACACCGGGGAGCTGTTTTTT.

This clonotype was recorded a few times. This chain connects TRBV28 to TRBJ1-3; D might be TRBD1 (6 bases). Per the germline V gene, CDR1 is MDHEN and CDR2 is SYDVKM. This CDR3 is built from 16 residues. V lost 5 bases and J lost 0, with 14 bases in between. DNA for the CDR3: TGTGCCAGCAGTCCCCCGGACAGCTACTCTGGAAACACCATATATTTT. It is translated as CASSPPDSYSGNTIYF. Supplemented by reference TRBV28 and TRBJ1-3, the full variable domain reads DVKVTQSSRYLVKRTGEKVFLECVQDMDHENMFWYRQDPGLGLRLIYFSYDVKMKEKGDIPEGYSVSREKKERFSLILESASTNQTSMYLCASSPPDSYSGNTIYFGEGSWLTVV.

This clonotype was recorded many times. This rearrangement joins TRBV20-1 to TRBJ2-3; TRBD2 matches at 7 bases. CDR3 length equals 18 residues. After removal of 0 bases from V and 5 bases from J, the junction contained 17 bases not matched to a gene. CDR1 and CDR2 from the germline V gene are DFQATT and SNEGSKA (reference sequence). The CDR3 loop reads CSARDVFGIGGRGDTQYF. CDR3 nucleotide sequence: TGCAGTGCTAGAGACGTATTCGGGATTGGCGGGAGAGGAGATACGCAGTATTTT.

This chain connects TRBV6-2 or TRBV6-3 to TRBJ1-2; D is possibly TRBD1 (6 bases). The CDR3 has 13 amino acids. Germline V gives CDR1 MNHEY, CDR2 SVGEGT. V lost 5 bases and J 4 bases, leaving 11 bases between the germline ends. CDR3 region: CASSDQGGYGYTF. The CDR3 DNA reads TGTGCCAGCAGTGACCAAGGGGGCTATGGCTACACCTTC.